These 23 T cell receptor beta chains were sequenced from one sample in a study of blood T cell repertoires in COVID-19. TCRdb's copy holds only in-frame clones and misses some; the assay was immunoSEQ multiplex PCR. The sample lists under 140,000 clones, more than 65% occurring once. Sequencing used peripheral blood. All receptors derive from a woman aged 80 or over with acute or convalescent COVID-19.

The chain combines TRBV28 with TRBJ1-5, with D perhaps TRBD1 (5 bases). The CDR3 covers 15 residues. CDR1 is MDHEN, CDR2 SYDVKM, per germline. V was shortened by 2 bases and J by 1 base, with 9 bases between the two germline ends. CDR3 protein: CASSLIGGSNQPQHF. The CDR3 bases are TGTGCCAGCAGTTTAATCGGGGGGAGCAATCAGCCCCAGCATTTT.

This clone was detected a few times. The chain links TRBV3-1 (or the pseudogene TRBV3-2) to TRBJ2-7; 8 bases agree with TRBD2. Germline-derived CDR1 and CDR2 are LGHDT and YNNKEL (reference sequence). The CDR3 sequence is 15 residues long. The ends lost 0 bases at V and 3 bases at J; junction bases unmatched: 4. The CDR3 loop is CASSQDHTSGYEQYF. Here the CDR3 DNA reads TGTGCCAGCAGCCAAGATCACACTAGCGGCTACGAGCAGTACTTC.

The chain uses TRBV5-1 and TRBJ2-1, with 10 bases aligning to TRBD2. The CDR3 sequence is 16 residues long. Germline CDR1 and CDR2: SGHRS and YFSETQ. The ends lost 0 bases at V and 7 bases at J; junction bases unmatched: 7. The CDR3 DNA follows: TGCGCCAGCAGCTTGGCGAGCGGGAGGGCCGGAAATGAGCAGTTCTTC. Translation: CASSLASGRAGNEQFF.

The chain links TRBV28 to TRBJ1-3; 7 bases line up with TRBD1. The germline V gene has CDR1 MDHEN and CDR2 SYDVKM. V dropped 5 bases and J dropped 4; count of bases not matched to a gene: 8. The CDR3 totals 15 residues. This chain's CDR3 is CASSLPRQGGNTIYF. Written as DNA, the CDR3 is TGTGCCAGCAGTCTCCCTCGACAGGGAGGAAACACCATATATTTT.

The chain has TRBV28 and TRBJ2-5, with no clear D. The germline V gene encodes CDR1 MDHEN and CDR2 SYDVKM. V was cut by 1 base and J by 0 bases, with 3 bases left in between. This CDR3 spans 13 amino acids. The CDR3 loop reads CASSLLDQETQYF. The CDR3 DNA follows: TGTGCCAGCAGTTTATTAGACCAAGAGACCCAGTACTTC.

The V call is TRBV11-3, the J call TRBJ2-1; the match to TRBD2 covers 13 bases. The germline gives CDR1 SGHNT, CDR2 YENEEA. This CDR3 region has 15 residues. The junction had 7 bases not matched to a gene; V was cut back by 8 bases and J by 6 bases. The CDR3 coding sequence is TGTGCCAGCGGTCTAACTAGCGGGAGGGGCAATGAGCAGTTCTTC. Its protein is CASGLTSGRGNEQFF.

V is TRBV18 and J is TRBJ1-2, with TRBD1 matching over 9 bases. The CDR3 is 16 amino acids. In germline, CDR1 is KGHSH, CDR2 LQKENI. Trimming at V came to 1 base and at J to 2 bases, leaving 5 bases not matched to a gene. CDR3 sequence reads: CASSPRGQGLNYGYTF. The CDR3 DNA follows: TGTGCCAGCTCACCACGCGGACAGGGGTTAAACTATGGCTACACCTTC.

The table lists this clone with many counts. This chain links TRBV29-1 with TRBJ1-2; D ambiguous. The V end was cut by 6 bases, the J end by 8 bases, with 7 bases between. This CDR3 comprises 9 residues. CDR1 is SQVTM and CDR2 is ANQGSEA in the germline V gene. The CDR3 DNA follows: TGCAGCGTGGTGGAGGGCTACACCTTC. This gives the protein CSVVEGYTF.

The chain couples TRBV5-1 to TRBJ1-2, with a weak D call TRBD1 (6 bases). CDR1 and CDR2 from the germline V gene are SGHRS and YFSETQ. V was trimmed by 4 bases and J by 6 bases, leaving 10 bases between them. This CDR3 has 12 amino acids. The CDR3: CASSINRDGYTF. As DNA, the CDR3 is TGCGCCAGCAGCATTAACAGGGATGGCTACACCTTC. Combining the CDR3 with reference TRBV5-1 and TRBJ1-2 gives the whole variable domain KAGVTQTPRYLIKTRGQQVTLSCSPISGHRSVSWYQQTPGQGLQFLFEYFSETQRNKGNFPGRFSGRQFSNSRSEMNVSTLELGDSALYLCASSINRDGYTFGSGTRLTVV.

The chain couples TRBV18 to TRBJ2-1; D unresolved. Trimming pared 6 bases from V and 7 bases from J, leaving 13 bases between. This CDR3 spans 13 amino acids. CDR1 is KGHSH and CDR2 is LQKENI in the germline V gene. For the CDR3, the DNA is TGTGCCAGCTCTCCCCTGGGCGAGAATGAGCAGTTCTTC. Translation gives CASSPLGENEQFF. The full variable domain, rest sourced from reference TRBV18 and TRBJ2-1, is NAGVMQNPRHLVRRRGQEARLRCSPMKGHSHVYWYRQLPEEGLKFMVYLQKENIIDESGMPKERFSAEFPKEGPSILRIQQVVRGDSAAYFCASSPLGENEQFFGPGTRLTVL.

This chain links TRBV5-6 with TRBJ1-5; TRBD1 is a possible D gene (5 bases). This CDR3 is 15 amino acids long. Germline-derived CDR1 and CDR2 are SGHDT and YYEEEE. The V gene lost 3 bases and the J gene lost 4 bases, with 14 bases spanning the gap. The chain's CDR3 is CASSWGGVLNQPQHF. The CDR3 bases are TGTGCCAGCAGCTGGGGCGGGGTTCTAAATCAGCCCCAGCATTTT.

The V gene is TRBV5-1, the J gene TRBJ2-2; 8 nucleotides agree with TRBD1. The CDR3 has 15 residues. V lost 4 bases and J lost 4; bases outside the gene matches: 6. The germline V gene has CDR1 SGHRS and CDR2 YFSETQ. The CDR3 reads CASSAQQGGTGELFF. DNA of the CDR3: TGCGCCAGCAGCGCCCAACAGGGGGGCACCGGGGAGCTGTTTTTT.

This clone was recorded a few times. The V call is TRBV28, the J call TRBJ1-3; 8 bases agree with TRBD1. The germline gives CDR1 MDHEN, CDR2 SYDVKM. V shed 1 base, J shed 3 bases, and the junction held 5 bases outside the gene matches. The CDR3 sequence is 16 residues long. In DNA, the CDR3 is TGTGCCAGCAGTTTATTCGGACAGGGCAGTGGAAACACCATATATTTT. The encoded protein is CASSLFGQGSGNTIYF.

The gene calls are TRBV20-1 and TRBJ1-6; D possibly corresponds to TRBD1 (5 bases). The V gene lost 3 bases and the J gene lost 0 bases, with 9 bases spanning the gap. Germline V lookup: CDR1 DFQATT, CDR2 SNEGSKA (reference sequence). CDR3 length: 15 amino acids. The CDR3 nucleotides read TGCAGTGCTAGTGAGGGGAGCTCCTATAATTCACCCCTCCACTTT. This translates into CSASEGSSYNSPLHF.

The chain has TRBV4-1 and TRBJ1-1, with D perhaps TRBD1 (6 bases). Germline CDR1 and CDR2: MGHRA and YSYEKL. With 0 bases removed from V and 4 bases from J, the gap between germline ends came to 12 bases. This CDR3 spans 15 amino acids. The CDR3 reads CASSQDGGRGTEAFF. The CDR3, as DNA: TGCGCCAGCAGCCAAGATGGAGGCAGGGGCACTGAAGCTTTCTTT.

This clone was picked up a small number of times. The rearrangement uses TRBV5-1 and TRBJ1-5; a possible D gene is TRBD1 (6 bases). The length of the CDR3 is 15 residues. Germline V gene sequence: CDR1 SGHRS, CDR2 YFSETQ. Trimming took 0 bases from V and 3 from J, leaving 10 bases between them. This CDR3 is CASSLGGQYNQPQHF. Here the CDR3 DNA reads TGCGCCAGCAGCTTGGGGGGGCAGTACAATCAGCCCCAGCATTTT.

The genes are TRBV6-1 and TRBJ2-7, with D perhaps TRBD2 (5 bases). The CDR3 has 17 amino acids. From germline, CDR1 is MNHNS and CDR2 SASEGT. V lost 0 bases and J lost 2, with 17 bases in between. CDR3: CASSEALGVLIPYEQYF. Here the CDR3 DNA reads TGTGCCAGCAGTGAAGCGCTCGGGGTCCTGATACCCTACGAGCAGTACTTC.

This chain connects TRBV7-9 to TRBJ2-3, with D unclear. The CDR3 is 16 residues long. Germline V gene lookup returns CDR1 SEHNR and CDR2 FQNEAQ (reference sequence). V was pared by 5 bases and J by 0 bases, with 15 bases between. CDR3 loop: CASSKTRDSSTDTQYF. The CDR3 nucleotides read TGTGCCAGCAGCAAGACTCGCGATTCTAGCACAGATACGCAGTATTTT.

This chain joins TRBV7-9 and TRBJ2-2; 11 bases are a match to TRBD2. J gave up 1 base and V 2 bases, and 3 bases lay outside the gene matches. This CDR3 contains 17 residues. From germline, CDR1 is SEHNR and CDR2 FQNEAQ (reference sequence). The CDR3 DNA is TGTGCCAGCAGCTTATCTAGCGGGGGGAAGAACACCGGGGAGCTGTTTTTT. It is translated as CASSLSSGGKNTGELFF.

This clone was seen only once. The chain uses TRBV12-3 or TRBV12-4 and TRBJ2-1; D may be TRBD2 (5 bases). The CDR3 has 13 amino acids. V lost 2 bases to trimming and J lost 4 bases, with 6 bases between them. The CDR3 DNA reads as TGTGCCAGCAGTTTAAGCGGTTACAATGAGCAGTTCTTC. Amino acid sequence: CASSLSGYNEQFF.

This rearrangement joins TRBV27 to TRBJ2-2, with D tentatively TRBD2 (6 bases). The V gene lost 6 bases and the J gene lost 3 bases, with 14 bases spanning the gap. CDR1 and CDR2 (germline): MNHEY, SMNVEV (reference sequence). The length of the CDR3 is 15 residues. CDR3 in DNA: TGTGCCAGCAGACATTGGACTACATACACCGGGGAGCTGTTTTTT. This codes for CASRHWTTYTGELFF.

The V call is TRBV11-2, the J call TRBJ2-3, with 7 bases matching TRBD1. V dropped 0 bases and J dropped 7; count of bases not matched to a gene: 7. The CDR3 extends over 15 amino acids. Germline V gene data show CDR1 as SGHAT and CDR2 as FQNNGV. The CDR3 coding sequence is TGTGCCAGCAGCTTAGAGGGAGACAGGGTAAATACGCAGTATTTT. Translating gives CASSLEGDRVNTQYF.

This clone came up a few times. The chain combines TRBV27 with TRBJ1-2; 8 bases align to TRBD1. This CDR3 is built from 15 residues. CDR1 is MNHEY and CDR2 is SMNVEV in the germline V gene (reference sequence). The trim removed 3 bases at V and 7 bases at J, leaving 10 bases unmatched. The CDR3 DNA reads as TGTGCCAGCAGTTTCGCAGGGGGCGTTTGGGGTGGCTACACCTTC. It specifies CASSFAGGVWGGYTF.